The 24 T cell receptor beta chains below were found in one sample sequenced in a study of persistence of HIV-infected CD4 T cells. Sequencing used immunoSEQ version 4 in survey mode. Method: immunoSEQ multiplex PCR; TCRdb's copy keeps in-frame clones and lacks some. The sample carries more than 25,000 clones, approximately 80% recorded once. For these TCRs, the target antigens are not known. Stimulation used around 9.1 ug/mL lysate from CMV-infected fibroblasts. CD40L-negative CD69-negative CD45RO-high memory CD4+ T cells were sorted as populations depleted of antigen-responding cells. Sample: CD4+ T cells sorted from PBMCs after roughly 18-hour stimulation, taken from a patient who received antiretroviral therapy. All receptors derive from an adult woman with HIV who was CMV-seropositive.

The CDR3 region is CASSSRRTGTNTGELFF. The CDR3 DNA is TGCGCCAGCAGCTCCCGCCGGACAGGCACGAACACCGGGGAGCTGTTTTTT. The V call is TRBV5-1, the J call TRBJ2-2; 7 bases align to TRBD1. The CDR3 has 17 residues. The V segment lost 3 bases and the J segment 0 bases; nucleotides outside the gene matches: 8. CDR1 is SGHRS and CDR2 is YFSETQ in the germline V gene.

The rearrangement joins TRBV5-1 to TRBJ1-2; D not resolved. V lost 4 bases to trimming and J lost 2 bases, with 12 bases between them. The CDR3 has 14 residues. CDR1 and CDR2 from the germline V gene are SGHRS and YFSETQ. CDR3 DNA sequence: TGCGCCAGCAGCCCGCGACGGGGAAACTATGGCTACACCTTC. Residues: CASSPRRGNYGYTF.

The CDR3: CASSLGPGGDYTF. The CDR3 coding sequence is TGTGCCAGCAGCTTGGGGCCAGGGGGAGACTACACCTTC. The chain couples TRBV7-3 to TRBJ1-2, with 7 bases that match TRBD1. Trimming removed 3 bases from V and 10 bases from J; junction bases left unmatched: 8. The CDR3 loop spans 13 amino acids. Germline V gene lookup returns CDR1 SGHTA and CDR2 FQGTGA. The full variable domain, its missing parts supplied by reference TRBV7-3 and TRBJ1-2, is GAGVSQTPSNKVTEKGKYVELRCDPISGHTALYWYRQSLGQGPEFLIYFQGTGAADDSGLPNDRFFAVRPEGSVSTLKIQRTERGDSAVYLCASSLGPGGDYTFGSGTRLTVV.

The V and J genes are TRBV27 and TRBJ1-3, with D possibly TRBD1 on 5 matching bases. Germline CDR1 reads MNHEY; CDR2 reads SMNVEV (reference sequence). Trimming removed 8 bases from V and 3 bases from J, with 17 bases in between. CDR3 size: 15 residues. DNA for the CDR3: TGTGCCAGCGGGAGCCTGGGGGACTATGGAAACACCATATATTTT. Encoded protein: CASGSLGDYGNTIYF.

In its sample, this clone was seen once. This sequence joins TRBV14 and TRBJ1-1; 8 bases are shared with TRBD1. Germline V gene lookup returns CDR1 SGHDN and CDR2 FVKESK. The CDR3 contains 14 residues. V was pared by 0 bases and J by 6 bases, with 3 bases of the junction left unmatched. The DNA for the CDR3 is TGTGCCAGCAGCCAAGATTTGACAGGGGCTGAAGCTTTCTTT. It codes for CASSQDLTGAEAFF.

DNA for the CDR3: TGTGCCACCAGCAGAGATGAAGGGAGCCCCCCGTTCTTC. Protein sequence: CATSRDEGSPPFF. The chain combines TRBV15 with TRBJ2-1, with D perhaps TRBD2 (5 bases). The CDR3 is 13 residues long. Germline loops: CDR1 LNHNV, CDR2 YYDKDF (reference sequence). V was clipped by 0 bases and J by 15 bases, with 15 bases between them.

CDR3 region: CASSISALATNEKLFF. CDR3 nucleotide sequence: TGTGCCAGTAGTATATCGGCCCTTGCAACTAATGAAAAACTGTTTTTT. This rearrangement joins TRBV19 to TRBJ1-4; D gene ambiguous. V lost 2 bases, J lost 0 bases, and 10 bases lay in between. The CDR3 has 16 amino acids. The germline gives CDR1 LNHDA, CDR2 SQIVND (reference sequence). Full variable domain (missing parts from reference TRBV19 and TRBJ1-4): DGGITQSPKYLFRKEGQNVTLSCEQNLNHDAMYWYRQDPGQGLRLIYYSQIVNDFQKGDIAEGYSVSREKKESFPLTVTSAQKNPTAFYLCASSISALATNEKLFFGSGTQLSVL.

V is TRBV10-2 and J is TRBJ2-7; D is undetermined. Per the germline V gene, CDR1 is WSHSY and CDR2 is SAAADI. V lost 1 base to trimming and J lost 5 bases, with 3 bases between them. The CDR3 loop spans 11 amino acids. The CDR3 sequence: CASSELDEQYV. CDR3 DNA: TGCGCCAGCAGTGAGTTGGACGAGCAGTACGTC.

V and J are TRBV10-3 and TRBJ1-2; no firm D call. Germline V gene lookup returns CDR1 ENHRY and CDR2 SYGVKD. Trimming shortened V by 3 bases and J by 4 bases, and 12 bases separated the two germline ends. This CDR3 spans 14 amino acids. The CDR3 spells CAISDFQESYGYTF. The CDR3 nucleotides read TGTGCCATCAGTGATTTTCAGGAATCCTATGGCTACACCTTC.

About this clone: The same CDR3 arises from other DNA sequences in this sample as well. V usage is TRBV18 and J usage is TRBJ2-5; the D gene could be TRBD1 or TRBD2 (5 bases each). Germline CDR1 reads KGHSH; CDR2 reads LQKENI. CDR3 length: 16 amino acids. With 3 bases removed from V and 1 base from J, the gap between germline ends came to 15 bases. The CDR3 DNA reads TGTGCCAGCTCACCGCCGGGACGGGGATTCCAAGAGACCCAGTACTTC. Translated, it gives CASSPPGRGFQETQYF.

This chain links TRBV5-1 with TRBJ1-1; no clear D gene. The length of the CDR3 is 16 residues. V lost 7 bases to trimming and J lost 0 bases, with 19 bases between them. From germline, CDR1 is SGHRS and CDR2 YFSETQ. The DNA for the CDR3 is TGCGCCAGCGGCTCCACAGCCATGGGAATGAACACTGAAGCTTTCTTT. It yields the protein CASGSTAMGMNTEAFF.

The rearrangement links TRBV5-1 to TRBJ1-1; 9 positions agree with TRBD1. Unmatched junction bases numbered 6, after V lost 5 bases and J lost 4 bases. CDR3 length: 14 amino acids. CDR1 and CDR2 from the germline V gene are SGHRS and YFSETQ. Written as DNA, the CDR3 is TGCGCCAGCAGTGCACAGGGGGCTGGCACTGAAGCTTTCTTT. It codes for CASSAQGAGTEAFF.

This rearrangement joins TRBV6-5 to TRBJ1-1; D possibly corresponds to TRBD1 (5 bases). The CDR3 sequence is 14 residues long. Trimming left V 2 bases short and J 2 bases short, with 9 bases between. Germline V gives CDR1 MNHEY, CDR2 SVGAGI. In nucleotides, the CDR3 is TGTGCCAGCAGTTACGACGGGGCAAACACTGAAGCTTTCTTT. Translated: CASSYDGANTEAFF.

The CDR3 DNA sequence: TGCAGCGTTGAAGGGGGGACAGGGTCCGGGGAGCTGTTTTTT. It encodes CSVEGGTGSGELFF. This rearrangement joins TRBV29-1 to TRBJ2-2, with 9 bases matching TRBD1. V was clipped by 1 base and J by 6 bases; unmatched bases: 3. The germline CDR1 and CDR2 sequences are SQVTM and ANQGSEA. The CDR3 has 14 residues.

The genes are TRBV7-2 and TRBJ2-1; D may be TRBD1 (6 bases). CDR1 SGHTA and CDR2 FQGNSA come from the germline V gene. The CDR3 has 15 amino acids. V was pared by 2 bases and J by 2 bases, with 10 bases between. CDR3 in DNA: TGTGCCAGCAGCTTAACAGGGAGCCCCTACAATGAGCAGTTCTTC. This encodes CASSLTGSPYNEQFF.

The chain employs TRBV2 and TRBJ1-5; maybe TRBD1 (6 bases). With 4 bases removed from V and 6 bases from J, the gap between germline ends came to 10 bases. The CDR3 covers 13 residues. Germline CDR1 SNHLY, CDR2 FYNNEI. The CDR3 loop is CASSGQEGQPQHF. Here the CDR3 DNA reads TGTGCCAGCAGTGGACAGGAGGGTCAGCCCCAGCATTTT.

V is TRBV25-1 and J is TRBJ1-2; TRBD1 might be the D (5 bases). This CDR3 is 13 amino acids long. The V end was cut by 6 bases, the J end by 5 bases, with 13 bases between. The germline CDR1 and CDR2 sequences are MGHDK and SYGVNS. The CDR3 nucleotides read TGTGCCAGCAGGGTCGGGACCTCATATGGCTACACCTTC. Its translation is CASRVGTSYGYTF.

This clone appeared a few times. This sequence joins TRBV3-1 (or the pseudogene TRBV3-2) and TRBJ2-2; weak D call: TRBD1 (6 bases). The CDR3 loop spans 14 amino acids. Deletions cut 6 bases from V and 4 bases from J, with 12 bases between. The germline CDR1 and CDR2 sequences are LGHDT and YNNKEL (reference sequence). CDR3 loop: CASRTGPSTGELFF. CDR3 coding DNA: TGTGCCAGCAGGACAGGACCCAGCACCGGGGAGCTGTTTTTT.

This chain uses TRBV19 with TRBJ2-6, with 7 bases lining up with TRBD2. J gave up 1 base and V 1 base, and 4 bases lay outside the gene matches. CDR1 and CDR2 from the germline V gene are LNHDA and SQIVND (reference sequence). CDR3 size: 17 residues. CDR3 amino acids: CASSIAGGDSGANVLTF. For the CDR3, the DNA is TGTGCCAGTAGTATAGCGGGGGGTGATTCTGGGGCCAACGTCCTGACTTTC.

CDR3 sequence: CASSLVGRMNTEAFF. The CDR3 nucleotides read TGTGCCAGCAGCTTAGTCGGCAGAATGAACACTGAAGCTTTCTTT. This rearrangement joins TRBV7-9 to TRBJ1-1; D unclear. The V gene's germline CDR1 is SEHNR and CDR2 FQNEAQ (reference sequence). V lost 1 base and J lost 0, with 9 bases in between. The CDR3 has 15 amino acids.

Here the CDR3 DNA reads TGTGCCAGCAGCTTGCTTGCGACTAGCGGGGTTGTGAGCACAGATACGCAGTATTTT. Amino acid sequence: CASSLLATSGVVSTDTQYF. The rearrangement uses TRBV5-6 and TRBJ2-3; 11 positions match TRBD2. V shed 1 base and J 0 bases; nucleotides not matched to a gene: 10. Germline CDR1 reads SGHDT; CDR2 reads YYEEEE. The CDR3 has 19 amino acids.

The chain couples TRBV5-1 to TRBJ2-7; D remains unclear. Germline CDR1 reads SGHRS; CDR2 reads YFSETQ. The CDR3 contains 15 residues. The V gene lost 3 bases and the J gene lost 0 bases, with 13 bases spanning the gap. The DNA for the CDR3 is TGCGCCAGCAGCTCATCGCCGGGCCGCTCCTACGAGCAGTACTTC. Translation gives CASSSSPGRSYEQYF.

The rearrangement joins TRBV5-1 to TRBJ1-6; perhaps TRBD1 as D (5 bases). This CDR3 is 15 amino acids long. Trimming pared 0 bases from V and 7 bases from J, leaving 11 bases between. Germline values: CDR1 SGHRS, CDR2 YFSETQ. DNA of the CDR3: TGCGCCAGCAGCTTGGGGGCCGGGGGAAATTCACCCCTCCACTTT. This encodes CASSLGAGGNSPLHF.

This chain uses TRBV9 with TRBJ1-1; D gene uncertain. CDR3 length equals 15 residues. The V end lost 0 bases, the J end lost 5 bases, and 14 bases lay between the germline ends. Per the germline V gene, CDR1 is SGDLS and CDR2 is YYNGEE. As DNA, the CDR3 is TGTGCCAGCAGCGTAGCGACCCCGGGGAGAACTGAAGCTTTCTTT. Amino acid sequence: CASSVATPGRTEAFF.